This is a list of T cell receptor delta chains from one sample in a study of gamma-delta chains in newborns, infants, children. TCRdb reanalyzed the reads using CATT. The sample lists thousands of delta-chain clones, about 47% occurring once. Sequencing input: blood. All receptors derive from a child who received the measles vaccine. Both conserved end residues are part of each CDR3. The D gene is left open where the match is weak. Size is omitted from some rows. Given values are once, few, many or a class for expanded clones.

cdr3_nt: TGTGCCTGTGACACGCTGGGGGATTTGACAGCACAACTCTTCTTT
cdr3_aa: CACDTLGDLTAQLFF
j_call: TRDJ2
v_call: TRDV2
d_call: TRDD3
clone_size: few

cdr3_nt: TGTGCCTGTGACACCCCCAGTACCTCAAAGGGCCCCTGGGACACCCGACAGATGTTTTTC
cdr3_aa: CACDTPSTSKGPWDTRQMFF
j_call: TRDJ3
v_call: TRDV2
d_call: NA
clone_size: medium-sized

cdr3_nt: TGTGCCTGTGACTCTATTCCTCTTACTGGGGGGTTGAAGTACACCGATAAACTCATCTTT
cdr3_aa: CACDSIPLTGGLKYTDKLIF
j_call: TRDJ1
v_call: TRDV2
d_call: TRDD3
clone_size: NA

cdr3_nt: TGTGCCTGTGACAGAATGTACACCGATAAACTCATCTTT
cdr3_aa: CACDRMYTDKLIF
j_call: TRDJ1
v_call: TRDV2
d_call: NA
clone_size: NA

cdr3_nt: TGTGCCTGTGACACGACTGGGGGATCCTGGGACACCCGACAGATGTTTTTC
cdr3_aa: CACDTTGGSWDTRQMFF
j_call: TRDJ3
v_call: TRDV2
d_call: TRDD3
clone_size: NA

cdr3_nt: TGTGCCTGTGACACCGTACTGGGGGATACGAGCTCCTGGGACACCCGACAGATGTTTTTC
cdr3_aa: CACDTVLGDTSSWDTRQMFF
j_call: TRDJ3
v_call: TRDV2
d_call: TRDD3
clone_size: medium-sized

cdr3_nt: TGTGCCTGTGACACCCTGGGGGATACGAGCTCCTGGGACACCCGACAGATGTTTTTC
cdr3_aa: CACDTLGDTSSWDTRQMFF
j_call: TRDJ3
v_call: TRDV2
d_call: TRDD3
clone_size: NA

cdr3_nt: TGTGCCTGTGACAATCTCCAACCGGGGGATACTTCCGATAAACTCATCTTT
cdr3_aa: CACDNLQPGDTSDKLIF
j_call: TRDJ1
v_call: TRDV2
d_call: TRDD3
clone_size: medium-sized

cdr3_nt: TGTGCTCTTGGGGAACATTTATGGCTGGCCCTGTACACCGATAAACTCATCTTT
cdr3_aa: CALGEHLWLALYTDKLIF
j_call: TRDJ1
v_call: TRDV1
d_call: NA
clone_size: large

cdr3_nt: TGTGCCTGTGACACAGTACTGGGGGACCGTAAACTCATCTTT
cdr3_aa: CACDTVLGDRKLIF
j_call: TRDJ1
v_call: TRDV2
d_call: TRDD3
clone_size: NA

cdr3_nt: TGTGCTCTTGGGGAACTAAGCCTTCCCCATGAGAGGTACACCGATAAACTCATCTTT
cdr3_aa: CALGELSLPHERYTDKLIF
j_call: TRDJ1
v_call: TRDV1
d_call: NA
clone_size: large

cdr3_nt: TGTGCCTGTGACACCCTGGGGACCTTGAGGGGACCCGATAAACTCATCTTT
cdr3_aa: CACDTLGTLRGPDKLIF
j_call: TRDJ1
v_call: TRDV2
d_call: NA
clone_size: few

cdr3_nt: NA
cdr3_aa: CSVLLCSKFWGPAADKLIF
j_call: TRDJ1
v_call: TRAV29/DV5
d_call: NA
clone_size: NA

cdr3_nt: TGTGCAGCCACCGCTATCCTCCAAACTACTGGGGGTGACTCCTGGGACACCCGACAGATATTTTTC
cdr3_aa: CAATAILQTTGGDSWDTRQIFF
j_call: TRDJ3
v_call: TRAV29/DV5
d_call: TRDD3
clone_size: NA

cdr3_nt: TGTGCTCTTGGGGAACTAGGACCTACGGGCATACAACTCATCTTT
cdr3_aa: CALGELGPTGIQLIF
j_call: TRDJ1
v_call: TRDV1
d_call: NA
clone_size: NA

cdr3_nt: TGTGCTCTTGGGGATTCTTTCCATAATAAGCTACCGGGGGGATACCCCGATAAACTCATCTTT
cdr3_aa: CALGDSFHNKLPGGYPDKLIF
j_call: TRDJ1
v_call: TRDV1
d_call: TRDD3
clone_size: medium-sized

cdr3_nt: TGTGCCTGTGACACCCCAACTGGGGGATACGCCGGATCTTGGGACACCCGACAGATGTTTTTC
cdr3_aa: CACDTPTGGYAGSWDTRQMFF
j_call: TRDJ3
v_call: TRDV2
d_call: TRDD3
clone_size: NA

cdr3_nt: TGTGCCTGTGACCTTGCTGGGGGATATTCTGGCTCTCTATCGACCGATAAACTCATCTTT
cdr3_aa: CACDLAGGYSGSLSTDKLIF
j_call: TRDJ1
v_call: TRDV2
d_call: TRDD3
clone_size: NA

cdr3_nt: TGTGCTCTTGGGGAACTCCCTTACTGGGGGGTACAGACTCCGACCGATAAACTCATCTTT
cdr3_aa: CALGELPYWGVQTPTDKLIF
j_call: TRDJ1
v_call: TRDV1
d_call: TRDD3
clone_size: NA

cdr3_nt: TGTGCCTGTGACCTTCTGGGGGATACGGGGTACACCGATAAACTCATCTTT
cdr3_aa: CACDLLGDTGYTDKLIF
j_call: TRDJ1
v_call: TRDV2
d_call: TRDD3
clone_size: NA

cdr3_nt: TGTGCCTGTGACTCCGTGCTGGGGGATACAGGTTCCTGGGACACCCGACAGATGTTTTTC
cdr3_aa: CACDSVLGDTGSWDTRQMFF
j_call: TRDJ3
v_call: TRDV2
d_call: TRDD3
clone_size: NA

cdr3_nt: TGTGCCCGTGACACCGTAGTAACTGGGGACGCCTACACCGATAAACTCATCTTT
cdr3_aa: CARDTVVTGDAYTDKLIF
j_call: TRDJ1
v_call: TRDV2
d_call: TRDD3
clone_size: NA

cdr3_nt: TGTGCTCTTGGGGAACTAGGAGCAGGGGGATACGGGGTACTCATCTTT
cdr3_aa: CALGELGAGGYGVLIF
j_call: TRDJ1
v_call: TRDV1
d_call: TRDD3
clone_size: medium-sized

cdr3_nt: TGTGCCTTGAAGGTTAAGGGGGGATACGCGACCGATAAACTCATCTTT
cdr3_aa: CALKVKGGYATDKLIF
j_call: TRDJ1
v_call: TRDV3
d_call: TRDD3
clone_size: medium-sized

cdr3_nt: TGTGCTCTTGGGGAACTACTTTGGGCCTTCTACCCGTACTGGGGATGCCACACCGATAAACTCATCTTT
cdr3_aa: CALGELLWAFYPYWGCHTDKLIF
j_call: TRDJ1
v_call: TRDV1
d_call: TRDD3
clone_size: large

cdr3_nt: TGTGCCTGTGACAATACTGGGGGCTCCTGGGACACCCGACAGATGTTTTTC
cdr3_aa: CACDNTGGSWDTRQMFF
j_call: TRDJ3
v_call: TRDV2
d_call: TRDD3
clone_size: NA

cdr3_nt: TGTGCCTGTGACACGGTGGGGGATGATTGGACCGATAAACTCATCTTT
cdr3_aa: CACDTVGDDWTDKLIF
j_call: TRDJ1
v_call: TRDV2
d_call: TRDD3
clone_size: large

cdr3_nt: TGTGCCTGTGACTCTCTACTGGGGGATACGCCCCCAAGCAGGACCGATAAACTCATCTTT
cdr3_aa: CACDSLLGDTPPSRTDKLIF
j_call: TRDJ1
v_call: TRDV2
d_call: TRDD3
clone_size: few

cdr3_nt: TGTGCCTTTAGTCTCTCCGGGGGACTCTCCCCTAGGTACACCGATAAACTCATCTTC
cdr3_aa: CAFSLSGGLSPRYTDKLIF
j_call: TRDJ1
v_call: TRDV3
d_call: NA
clone_size: few

cdr3_nt: TGTGCCTGTGACACGATGCAGGGGGATAGCGATAAACTCATCTTT
cdr3_aa: CACDTMQGDSDKLIF
j_call: TRDJ1
v_call: TRDV2
d_call: TRDD3
clone_size: NA

cdr3_nt: TGCGCTCTTGGGGAACCTCGCCTGTCTTACTGGGGGACACAGAGACCCCTGATCTTT
cdr3_aa: CALGEPRLSYWGTQRPLIF
j_call: TRDJ4
v_call: TRDV1
d_call: TRDD3
clone_size: few

cdr3_nt: TGTGCCTGTGACGCCCTACTGGGGGATCCTAACGGGAAACTCATCTTT
cdr3_aa: CACDALLGDPNGKLIF
j_call: TRDJ1
v_call: TRDV2
d_call: TRDD3
clone_size: NA

cdr3_nt: TGTGCCTGTGCCCGGGGGAAAAACACCGATAAACTCATCTTT
cdr3_aa: CACARGKNTDKLIF
j_call: TRDJ1
v_call: TRDV2
d_call: NA
clone_size: few

cdr3_nt: TGTGCCTGTGACACCGCTGGGGGTCATAGCTCCTGGGACACCCGACAGATGTTTTTC
cdr3_aa: CACDTAGGHSSWDTRQMFF
j_call: TRDJ3
v_call: TRDV2
d_call: TRDD3
clone_size: large

cdr3_nt: TGTGCTCTTGGGGAACTGTTCCTACTGGGACTGAGCATGGGCCACACCGATAAACTCATCTTT
cdr3_aa: CALGELFLLGLSMGHTDKLIF
j_call: TRDJ1
v_call: TRDV1
d_call: NA
clone_size: medium-sized

cdr3_nt: TGTGCTCCTGGGGAACTGAGGGTACGGTTATTTGGGGACGCCGATAAACTCATCTTT
cdr3_aa: CAPGELRVRLFGDADKLIF
j_call: TRDJ1
v_call: TRDV1
d_call: NA
clone_size: NA

cdr3_nt: TGTGCAGCAAGCGCTGGGGGATACCCCTACACCGATAAACTCATCTTT
cdr3_aa: CAASAGGYPYTDKLIF
j_call: TRDJ1
v_call: TRAV29/DV5
d_call: TRDD3
clone_size: large

cdr3_nt: TGTGCCCGCCCCGGGGGATACGCCGGAAGCGATAAACTCATCTTT
cdr3_aa: CARPGGYAGSDKLIF
j_call: TRDJ1
v_call: TRDV2
d_call: TRDD3
clone_size: NA

cdr3_nt: TGTGCAGCAAGCGGTGTTCCTACGCGGGGGATAAACAGCGATAAACTCATCTTT
cdr3_aa: CAASGVPTRGINSDKLIF
j_call: TRDJ1
v_call: TRAV29/DV5
d_call: NA
clone_size: large

cdr3_nt: TGTGCCTGTGACACCGTACTGGGGGATACTAATCTGTTGACAGCACAACTCTTCTTT
cdr3_aa: CACDTVLGDTNLLTAQLFF
j_call: TRDJ2
v_call: TRDV2
d_call: TRDD3
clone_size: medium-sized

cdr3_nt: TGTGCAGCAAGCTCCCAACTTACTTCTCTAACTATTCGTACTGGGGGCCCGTACACCGATAAACTCATCTTT
cdr3_aa: CAASSQLTSLTIRTGGPYTDKLIF
j_call: TRDJ1
v_call: TRAV29/DV5
d_call: TRDD3
clone_size: medium-sized

cdr3_nt: TGTGCCTGTGACACGGTGGGGGTCCCTTTGGGAACCGATAAACTCATCTTT
cdr3_aa: CACDTVGVPLGTDKLIF
j_call: TRDJ1
v_call: TRDV2
d_call: NA
clone_size: medium-sized

cdr3_nt: TGTGCCTGTGACACACTGGGGGATACAGCATGGGACACCCGACAGATGTTTTTC
cdr3_aa: CACDTLGDTAWDTRQMFF
j_call: TRDJ3
v_call: TRDV2
d_call: TRDD3
clone_size: few

cdr3_nt: TGTGCCTGTGACGTACTGGGGGATCCCGATAAACTCATCTTT
cdr3_aa: CACDVLGDPDKLIF
j_call: TRDJ1
v_call: TRDV2
d_call: TRDD3
clone_size: medium-sized

cdr3_nt: TGTGCCCGTGATACCCTTTTGTTACTGGGGGATCAAACCGATAAACTCATCTTT
cdr3_aa: CARDTLLLLGDQTDKLIF
j_call: TRDJ1
v_call: TRDV2
d_call: TRDD3
clone_size: NA

cdr3_nt: TGTGCAGCAAGCCTTCCCCCGAGGGGAGTGGGGGCTACGTACACCGATAAACTCATCTTT
cdr3_aa: CAASLPPRGVGATYTDKLIF
j_call: TRDJ1
v_call: TRAV29/DV5
d_call: NA
clone_size: large

cdr3_nt: TGTGCCTGTGACACCGTGAGGGTCCCCAGCTCCTGGGACACCCGACAGATGTTTTTC
cdr3_aa: CACDTVRVPSSWDTRQMFF
j_call: TRDJ3
v_call: TRDV2
d_call: NA
clone_size: large

cdr3_nt: TGTGCCTTTAGTCAGGGGAGGGGTTTTGGGCTCATCTTT
cdr3_aa: CAFSQGRGFGLIF
j_call: TRDJ1
v_call: TRDV3
d_call: NA
clone_size: few

cdr3_nt: TGTGCCTTTTTGGGTCCGCCAATACTGGGGGACTACACTGATAAACTCATCTTT
cdr3_aa: CAFLGPPILGDYTDKLIF
j_call: TRDJ1
v_call: TRDV3
d_call: TRDD3
clone_size: NA

cdr3_nt: TGTGCCTGTGACACAAGGTACGGCTGGGACTGGGGGATAATCGGCGATAAACTCATCTTT
cdr3_aa: CACDTRYGWDWGIIGDKLIF
j_call: TRDJ1
v_call: TRDV2
d_call: TRDD3
clone_size: medium-sized

cdr3_nt: TGTGCTCTTGGGGAACTGACTGGGGGACTGTACACCGATAAACTCATCTTT
cdr3_aa: CALGELTGGLYTDKLIF
j_call: TRDJ1
v_call: TRDV1
d_call: TRDD3
clone_size: NA

cdr3_nt: TGTGCCTGTGACCCTATGGAGTGGGGGATACAAAGTGATAAACTCATCTTT
cdr3_aa: CACDPMEWGIQSDKLIF
j_call: TRDJ1
v_call: TRDV2
d_call: TRDD3
clone_size: once

cdr3_nt: TGTGCCTGTGACACCGTAAAGGGGGCCAGCTCCTGGGACACCCGACAGATGTTTTTC
cdr3_aa: CACDTVKGASSWDTRQMFF
j_call: TRDJ3
v_call: TRDV2
d_call: NA
clone_size: few

cdr3_nt: TGTGCTCTTGGGAACGCCTTCCCATGTACTGGGGGATGGGTTCGGAGGGACACCGATAAACTCATCTTT
cdr3_aa: CALGNAFPCTGGWVRRDTDKLIF
j_call: TRDJ1
v_call: TRDV1
d_call: TRDD3
clone_size: NA

cdr3_nt: TGTGCTCTTGGGGAACCGGCTTCCTGGCGGTTACGGTCCGTGGGGACACTCATCTTT
cdr3_aa: CALGEPASWRLRSVGTLIF
j_call: TRDJ1
v_call: TRDV1
d_call: NA
clone_size: NA

cdr3_nt: TGTGCCTGTGACGCCGGGCCTTCCGGCCCTGGGGCCGTTCACACCGATAAACTCATCTTT
cdr3_aa: CACDAGPSGPGAVHTDKLIF
j_call: TRDJ1
v_call: TRDV2
d_call: NA
clone_size: NA

cdr3_nt: TGTGCCTGTGACAACATACTGGGGGATACTGGCTCCTGGGACACCCGACAGATGTTTTTC
cdr3_aa: CACDNILGDTGSWDTRQMFF
j_call: TRDJ3
v_call: TRDV2
d_call: TRDD3
clone_size: medium-sized